This T cell receptor beta chain was observed in a study of blood T cell repertoires in COVID-19. Whole-study context: Whether acute or convalescent, the COVID-19 samples came from the United States, Italy and Spain. PBMCs, B-cell-depleted T cells, or T cells were the source of the cDNA or gDNA that made up the material.

Source study methods: From reference gene primer amplification, estimates of nucleated cell counts were derived. The method was immunoSEQ multiplex PCR; TCRdb's version includes in-frame clones alone and lacks a portion of them. V, J and clone size are taken as reported in that table, and D and trimming were inferred from the DNA itself. The sample yields almost 250,000 clones, approximately 85% seen once. The sample holds one count of this clone. CDR3 size: 12 residues. Trimming removed 6 bases at V and 3 bases at J, with 5 bases between. CDR1 and CDR2 from the germline V gene are MDHEN and SYDVKM. Followed over time, Seattle patients had been enrolled while infection was active.

This TCR came from an elderly woman with COVID-19, enrolled during active disease. This chain joins TRBV28 and TRBJ2-2; D uncertain. Sequencing used peripheral blood. In DNA form, the CDR3 reads TGTGCCAGCAGAACAGACACCGGGGAGCTGTTTTTT. Translating gives CASRTDTGELFF.